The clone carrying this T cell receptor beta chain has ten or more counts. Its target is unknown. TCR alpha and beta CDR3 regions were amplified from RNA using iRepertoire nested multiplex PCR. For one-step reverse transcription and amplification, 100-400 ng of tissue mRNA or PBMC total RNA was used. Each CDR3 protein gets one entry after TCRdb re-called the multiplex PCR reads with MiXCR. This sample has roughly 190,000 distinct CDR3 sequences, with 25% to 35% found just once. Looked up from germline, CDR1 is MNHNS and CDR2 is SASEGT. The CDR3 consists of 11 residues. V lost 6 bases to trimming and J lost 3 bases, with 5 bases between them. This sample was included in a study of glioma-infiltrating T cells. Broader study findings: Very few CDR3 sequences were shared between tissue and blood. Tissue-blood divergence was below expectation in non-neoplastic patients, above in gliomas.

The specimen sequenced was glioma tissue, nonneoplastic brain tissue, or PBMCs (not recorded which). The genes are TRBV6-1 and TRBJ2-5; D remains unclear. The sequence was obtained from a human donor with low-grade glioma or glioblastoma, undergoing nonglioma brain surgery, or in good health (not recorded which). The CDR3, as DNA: TGTGCCAGCAGAGACGAAGAGACCCAGTACTTC. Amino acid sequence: CASRDEETQYF.